This entry concerns a single TCR beta chain. V shed 2 bases, J shed 4 bases, and the junction held 4 bases outside the gene matches. The length of the CDR3 is 16 residues. CDR1 and CDR2 from the germline V gene are SGHRS and YFSETQ. These data come from a study of blood T cell repertoires in COVID-19. Across the study: PBMCs, B-cell-depleted T cells, or T cells were the source of the cDNA or gDNA that made up the material.

TCRdb's copy holds only in-frame clones and misses some; the assay was immunoSEQ multiplex PCR. Of fewer than 250,000 clones detected, approximately 85% appear once; the ten largest clones hold about 7.3%. Specimen: peripheral blood. The V call is TRBV5-1, the J call TRBJ2-5, with 14 positions matching TRBD2. The sequence derives from a woman aged 45-59 years with active or convalescent COVID-19. Here the CDR3 DNA reads TGCGCCAGCAGCTTTGGGACTAGCGGGGGAATAGAGACCCAGTACTTC. This translates into CASSFGTSGGIETQYF.